This passage covers 13 T cell receptor beta chains from one sample sequenced in a study of graft-versus-host responses after intestinal transplantation (dated by TCRdb to 2020 to 2022). Preparation of the library involved the immunoSEQ multiplex PCR assay. TCRdb obtained this table from immuneACCESS and retained in-frame rearrangements with V and J assigned. These tables miss some clones; where compared with another copy, unresolved V genes account for less than half of the shortfall, and the remainder is unexplained. This sample holds roughly 12,000 clones; around 83% were observed only once. The top ten clones comprise around 32% of the sample. This specimen consisted of PBMCs, obtained roughly 74 weeks after intestinal transplant. These receptors came from a human patient who received an intestinal transplant, so some T cells may come from the graft donor.

CDR3 DNA: TGTGCCAGCAGCTTAGAATGGAACACTGAAGCTTTCTTT. As protein: CASSLEWNTEAFF. The chain is built from TRBV11-3 and TRBJ1-1; D unclear. V gave up 0 bases and J gave up 1 base, with 3 bases separating them. Looked up from germline, CDR1 is SGHNT and CDR2 is YENEEA. The CDR3 has 13 residues.

V gene TRBV25-1 combines with J gene TRBJ1-5; TRBD1 might be the D (6 bases). The CDR3 has 14 amino acids. V lost 4 bases to trimming and J lost 3 bases, with 10 bases between them. In germline, CDR1 is MGHDK, CDR2 SYGVNS. The CDR3 region has the DNA TGTGCCAGCAGTGTGACAGGTTCCAATCAGCCCCAGCATTTT. Its translation is CASSVTGSNQPQHF.

This clone was picked up one time. V gene TRBV5-1 combines with J gene TRBJ2-3, with 9 bases lining up with TRBD2. The CDR3 has 15 residues. The V gene end was trimmed by 3 bases and the J gene end by 2 bases; junction bases not matched to a gene: 4. In germline, CDR1 is SGHRS, CDR2 YFSETQ. This CDR3 reads CASSSLAGPTDTQYF. The CDR3 DNA sequence: TGCGCCAGCAGCTCCCTAGCGGGGCCCACAGATACGCAGTATTTT.

The gene calls are TRBV5-1 and TRBJ2-2, with 7 positions matching TRBD1. There are 14 residues in the CDR3. Germline V lookup: CDR1 SGHRS, CDR2 YFSETQ. The trim removed 5 bases at V and 3 bases at J, leaving 4 bases unmatched. CDR3: CASSRQGDTGELFF. The DNA for the CDR3 is TGCGCCAGCAGTCGACAGGGTGACACCGGGGAGCTGTTTTTT. The whole variable domain, filled in from reference TRBV5-1 and TRBJ2-2, reads KAGVTQTPRYLIKTRGQQVTLSCSPISGHRSVSWYQQTPGQGLQFLFEYFSETQRNKGNFPGRFSGRQFSNSRSEMNVSTLELGDSALYLCASSRQGDTGELFFGEGSRLTVL.

This clone was found a few times. The genes are TRBV5-6 and TRBJ2-3; 9 nucleotides agree with TRBD1. Looked up from germline, CDR1 is SGHDT and CDR2 is YYEEEE. The CDR3 totals 15 residues. J gave up 4 bases and V 4 bases, and 7 bases lay outside the gene matches. The CDR3 nucleotides are TGTGCCAGCAGCGTGGGACAGGGTCGGGCAGATACGCAGTATTTT. Amino acid sequence: CASSVGQGRADTQYF.

This clone was counted a few times. V gene TRBV6-5 combines with J gene TRBJ1-2; 8 bases map to TRBD1. Germline V gene sequence: CDR1 MNHEY, CDR2 SVGAGI. The CDR3 consists of 15 residues. V lost 6 bases, J lost 4 bases, and 10 bases stayed unmatched. CDR3 DNA: TGTGCCAGCAGCCGATCTGGACAGGGAGGCTATGGCTACACCTTC. Translation gives CASSRSGQGGYGYTF.

This rearrangement joins TRBV5-1 to TRBJ2-5; TRBD2 matches 11 bases. J lost 4 bases, V lost 4 bases, and 9 bases had no gene match. Germline CDR1 and CDR2: SGHRS and YFSETQ. The CDR3 has 16 residues. CDR3 residues: CASSKIAGGPGETQYF. The CDR3 DNA is TGCGCCAGCAGCAAGATAGCGGGAGGGCCGGGAGAGACCCAGTACTTC. Filled out from reference TRBV5-1 and TRBJ2-5, the complete variable domain reads KAGVTQTPRYLIKTRGQQVTLSCSPISGHRSVSWYQQTPGQGLQFLFEYFSETQRNKGNFPGRFSGRQFSNSRSEMNVSTLELGDSALYLCASSKIAGGPGETQYFGPGTRLLVL.

By share of the sample, this clone is medium-sized. The rearrangement uses TRBV6-4 and TRBJ2-1; D is unresolved. This CDR3 spans 13 amino acids. Trimming took off 0 bases at V and 7 bases at J, with 7 bases between the two ends. Germline V CDR1 and CDR2: MRHNA, SNTAGT. The chain's CDR3 is CASSDSVENEQFF. The CDR3 coding sequence is TGTGCCAGCAGTGACTCGGTAGAAAATGAGCAGTTCTTC.

The V call is TRBV7-8, the J call TRBJ2-1, with D unresolved. The V end was cut by 1 base, the J end by 8 bases, with 6 bases between. This CDR3 comprises 12 residues. The germline CDR1 and CDR2 sequences are SGHVS and FQNEAQ. CDR3 loop: CASSLGDYEQFF. Written as DNA, the CDR3 is TGTGCCAGCAGCTTAGGGGATTATGAGCAGTTCTTC.

This clone is medium-sized in the sample. V is TRBV4-2 and J is TRBJ1-5; 7 bases match TRBD1. J gave up 3 bases and V 0 bases, and 5 bases lay outside the gene matches. The CDR3 loop spans 16 amino acids. Germline CDR1 LGHNA, CDR2 YNFKEQ. CDR3 residues: CASSQERGQPNQPQHF. The CDR3 DNA is TGTGCCAGCAGCCAAGAGAGGGGACAGCCCAATCAGCCCCAGCATTTT.

V and J are TRBV6-1 and TRBJ2-5; 14 bases agree with TRBD2. Germline V lookup: CDR1 MNHNS, CDR2 SASEGT. J gave up 2 bases and V 4 bases, and 0 bases lay outside the gene matches. There are 15 residues in the CDR3. Here the CDR3 DNA reads TGTGCCAGCAGTGGACTAGCGGGGGGGCAAGAGACCCAGTACTTC. It encodes CASSGLAGGQETQYF.

The chain's CDR3 is CSVGRGGWREQYF. CDR3 bases: TGCAGCGTTGGACGTGGGGGGTGGCGCGAGCAGTACTTC. The chain joins TRBV29-1 to TRBJ2-7, with D perhaps TRBD2 (6 bases). V lost 4 bases and J lost 6, with 16 bases in between. This CDR3 is built from 13 residues. Germline CDR1 reads SQVTM; CDR2 reads ANQGSEA.

The chain couples TRBV6-5 to TRBJ1-2; the D gene is possibly TRBD1 (5 bases). The ends were cut back, 6 bases at V and 4 bases at J, with 12 bases in the middle. The CDR3 contains 13 residues. The germline V gene encodes CDR1 MNHEY and CDR2 SVGAGI. The CDR3 DNA reads as TGTGCCAGCAGACCCCAGGGCCCCTATGGCTACACCTTC. It codes for CASRPQGPYGYTF.